This entry features one T cell receptor beta chain sequence. This sample is drawn from a study of CD8 T cells in Susac syndrome. CD8+ and CD4+ T cells from blood underwent TCR beta sequencing, which was carried out in a high-throughput format. The multiple sclerosis controls were treatment-naive patients affected by stable or active relapsing-remitting disease. A quantity of about 0.5 to 1 ug RNA underwent reverse transcription using random hexamers. TCRdb redid the calling of the immunoSEQ multiplex PCR reads with MiXCR, one entry per CDR3 protein. The sample shows about 140,000 distinct CDR3 sequences, around 95% of them seen only once. J lost 7 bases, V lost 3 bases, and 11 bases had no gene match. The CDR3 has 15 amino acids. Germline V gene sequence: CDR1 SQVTM, CDR2 ANQGSEA.

The sequencing sample was made of CD4+ T cells from PBMCs. This clonotype was sampled from a human donor with multiple sclerosis. The rearrangement links TRBV29-1 to TRBJ2-7, with TRBD1 identical over 11 bases. The CDR3 spells CSVDFSDRGRHEQYF. The CDR3 region has the DNA TGCAGCGTTGATTTCTCGGACAGGGGGCGCCATGAGCAGTACTTC.